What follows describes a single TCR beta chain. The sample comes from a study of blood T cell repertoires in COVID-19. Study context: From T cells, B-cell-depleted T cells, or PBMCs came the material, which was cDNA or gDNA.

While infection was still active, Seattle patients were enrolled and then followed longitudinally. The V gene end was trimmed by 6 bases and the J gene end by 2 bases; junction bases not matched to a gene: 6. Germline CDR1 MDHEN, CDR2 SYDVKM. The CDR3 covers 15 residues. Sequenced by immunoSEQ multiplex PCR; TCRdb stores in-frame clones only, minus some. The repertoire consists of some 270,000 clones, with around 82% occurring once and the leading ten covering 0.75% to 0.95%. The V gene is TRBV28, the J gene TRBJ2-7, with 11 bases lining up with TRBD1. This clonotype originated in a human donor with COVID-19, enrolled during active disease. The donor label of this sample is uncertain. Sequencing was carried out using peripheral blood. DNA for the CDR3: TGTGCCAGCAGGGCCGGGGGACAGGGGGCCTACGAGCAGTACTTC. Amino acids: CASRAGGQGAYEQYF.